These 25 T cell receptor beta chains share one sample of origin, sequenced in a study of Ad26.COV2.S vaccination and SARS-CoV-2 variants. Method: immunoSEQ multiplex PCR; TCRdb's copy keeps in-frame clones and lacks some. The sample consists of over 350,000 clones, 88% of them appearing once. This sample's treatment: some 19 received Ad26.COV2.S at low or high dose, single or two shots; about five received placebo; per-sample allocation not given. Sampling was performed 63 days after the first vaccine or placebo injection. This specimen consisted of peripheral blood, obtained in a trial of Ad26.COV2.S vaccine versus placebo. These receptors came from a person between 18 and 65 years old who received the Ad26.COV2.S COVID-19 vaccine or a placebo.

The chain couples TRBV7-6 to TRBJ2-7; D ambiguous. Per germline, CDR1 SGHVS and CDR2 FNYEAQ. This CDR3 spans 15 amino acids. V shed 5 bases and J shed 0 bases, with 14 bases lying between them. CDR3 DNA: TGTGCCAGCAGCCCATATCGCGAGGACTCCTACGAGCAGTACTTC. Its translation: CASSPYREDSYEQYF.

This clone was recorded a few times. The chain uses TRBV15 and TRBJ2-2, with D tentatively TRBD1 (6 bases). The CDR3 spans 14 residues. Per the germline V gene, CDR1 is LNHNV and CDR2 is YYDKDF (reference sequence). Trimming took off 5 bases at V and 6 bases at J, with 13 bases between the two ends. The CDR3 sequence: CATSVTGPPGELFF. Written as DNA, the CDR3 is TGTGCCACCAGCGTGACAGGCCCCCCCGGGGAGCTGTTTTTT.

DNA of the CDR3: TGTGCCAGCTTCGACAGTAATGAAAAACTGTTTTTT. Translated: CASFDSNEKLFF. The rearrangement links TRBV2 to TRBJ1-4; TRBD1 is a possible D gene (5 bases). This CDR3 has 12 amino acids. Germline CDR1 reads SNHLY; CDR2 reads FYNNEI. The germline V and J ends were trimmed by 8 bases and 4 bases, with 8 bases remaining between them.

This chain links TRBV21-1 with TRBJ1-4. TRBV21-1 has pseudogene status. The CDR3 sequence is 16 residues long. CDR3 sequence: CASSKQTRASHEKLFF. CDR3 coding DNA: TGTGCCAGCAGCAAGCAGACTAGGGCGAGCCATGAAAAACTGTTTTTT.

This sequence joins TRBV10-3 and TRBJ2-1, with a possible D match to TRBD1 (5 bases). The CDR3 has 14 amino acids. The V gene's germline CDR1 is ENHRY and CDR2 SYGVKD. V lost 6 bases to trimming and J lost 9 bases, with 18 bases between them. The CDR3 loop reads CAISEGASAAEQFF. Written as DNA, the CDR3 is TGTGCCATCAGCGAAGGGGCCTCCGCGGCTGAGCAGTTCTTC.

The rearrangement links TRBV5-1 to TRBJ1-6; D is ambiguous. Trimming took off 0 bases at V and 0 bases at J, with 10 bases between the two ends. Looked up from germline, CDR1 is SGHRS and CDR2 is YFSETQ. The CDR3 is 17 residues long. CDR3 residues: CASSLGDPLSYNSPLHF. The CDR3, as DNA: TGCGCCAGCAGCTTGGGGGATCCCCTCTCCTATAATTCACCCCTCCACTTT. Looking up the rest from reference TRBV5-1 and TRBJ1-6 gives the full variable domain: KAGVTQTPRYLIKTRGQQVTLSCSPISGHRSVSWYQQTPGQGLQFLFEYFSETQRNKGNFPGRFSGRQFSNSRSEMNVSTLELGDSALYLCASSLGDPLSYNSPLHFGNGTRLTVT.

The genes are TRBV21-1 and TRBJ1-5. TRBV21-1 is labeled a pseudogene. The length of the CDR3 is 18 residues. The CDR3 is CASSEGEAGGRGNQPQHF. CDR3 DNA sequence: TGTGCCAGCAGCGAAGGGGAGGCGGGTGGCAGGGGCAATCAGCCCCAGCATTTT.

The CDR3 sequence is CARNIGQGNTGELFF. In DNA, the CDR3 is TGTGCCAGGAATATTGGACAGGGGAACACCGGGGAGCTGTTTTTT. The genes are TRBV6-5 and TRBJ2-2, with 8 positions matching TRBD1. V lost 9 bases and J lost 1; bases outside the gene matches: 7. In germline, CDR1 is MNHEY, CDR2 SVGAGI. The CDR3 length is 15 residues.

In this sample, this clone turned up once. V gene TRBV5-1 combines with J gene TRBJ2-3, with D possibly TRBD2 on 6 matching bases. V lost 0 bases, J lost 2 bases, and 10 bases lay in between. The CDR3 is made up of 15 amino acids. The V gene's germline CDR1 is SGHRS and CDR2 YFSETQ. This chain's CDR3 is CASSLVRTNTDTQYF. CDR3 coding DNA: TGCGCCAGCAGCTTGGTCCGGACTAACACAGATACGCAGTATTTT.

The V and J genes are TRBV18 and TRBJ1-2, with D perhaps TRBD1 (5 bases). Germline V gene data show CDR1 as KGHSH and CDR2 as LQKENI. V was shortened by 0 bases and J by 4 bases, with 15 bases between the two germline ends. This CDR3 is 16 amino acids long. As DNA, the CDR3 is TGTGCCAGCTCACCACCGGGGCACAGAGCAGTCTATGGCTACACCTTC. Its protein product is CASSPPGHRAVYGYTF.

The chain employs TRBV30 and TRBJ2-7; maybe TRBD2 (7 bases). This CDR3 contains 13 residues. The germline V gene has CDR1 GTSNPN and CDR2 SVGIG (reference sequence). V was pared by 3 bases and J by 0 bases, with 9 bases between. CDR3 DNA: TGTGCCTGGAGCGGGGGGCTCTCCTACGAGCAGTACTTC. Its protein is CAWSGGLSYEQYF.

This clone was counted a single time. This chain links TRBV9 with TRBJ1-3; perhaps TRBD1 as D (5 bases). Trimming shortened V by 3 bases and J by 2 bases, and 12 bases separated the two germline ends. This CDR3 is built from 15 residues. The germline V gene encodes CDR1 SGDLS and CDR2 YYNGEE. The CDR3 DNA reads TGTGCCAGCAGCGCGATTAGGGGCCCTGGAAACACCATATATTTT. It encodes CASSAIRGPGNTIYF.

CDR3 DNA: TGCAGCGTTGAAGAAACGGACATAGGTCGATACGAGCAGTACTTC. Translation: CSVEETDIGRYEQYF. The chain couples TRBV29-1 to TRBJ2-7, with a possible D match to TRBD1 (5 bases). The CDR3 is 15 residues long. The V end was cut by 0 bases, the J end by 4 bases, with 16 bases between. Looked up from germline, CDR1 is SQVTM and CDR2 is ANQGSEA.

This chain uses TRBV6-1 with TRBJ2-1; D uncertain. The length of the CDR3 is 14 residues. Germline V gene data show CDR1 as MNHNS and CDR2 as SASEGT. The germline V and J ends were trimmed by 1 base and 7 bases, with 11 bases remaining between them. The CDR3 spells CASSEEGGWNEQFF. CDR3 DNA: TGTGCCAGCAGTGAAGAAGGCGGATGGAATGAGCAGTTCTTC.

The chain recombines TRBV7-9 with TRBJ2-7; the match to TRBD2 covers 11 bases. The length of the CDR3 is 13 residues. Germline V gene data show CDR1 as SEHNR and CDR2 as FQNEAQ (reference sequence). With 8 bases clipped from V and 3 bases from J, the junction kept 3 bases outside the gene matches. CDR3 DNA sequence: TGTGCCAGCGGACTAGCGGGTCACTACGAGCAGTACTTC. Amino acids: CASGLAGHYEQYF.

This rearrangement joins TRBV9 to TRBJ1-2; D gene ambiguous. CDR1 is SGDLS, CDR2 YYNGEE, per germline. V was pared by 4 bases and J by 4 bases, with 11 bases between. This CDR3 has 13 amino acids. CDR3 sequence reads: CASSPSEFYGYTF. The CDR3 DNA reads TGTGCCAGCAGCCCCTCAGAGTTCTATGGCTACACCTTC.

J is TRBJ2-7 and V is TRBV5-5; D may be TRBD1 or TRBD2 (6 bases each). The V gene's germline CDR1 is SGHKS and CDR2 YYEKEE (reference sequence). The CDR3 spans 14 residues. V was shortened by 2 bases and J by 2 bases, with 11 bases between the two germline ends. CDR3 nucleotide sequence: TGTGCCAGCAGCTTTTTGGGGGGCCCCTACGAGCAGTACTTC. Amino acid sequence: CASSFLGGPYEQYF. Full variable domain (missing parts from reference TRBV5-5 and TRBJ2-7): DAGVTQSPTHLIKTRGQQVTLRCSPISGHKSVSWYQQVLGQGPQFIFQYYEKEERGRGNFPDRFSARQFPNYSSELNVNALLLGDSALYLCASSFLGGPYEQYFGPGTRLTVT.

J is TRBJ2-3 and V is TRBV7-8, with D unresolved. V was clipped by 1 base and J by 2 bases, with 4 bases between them. The CDR3 sequence is 13 residues long. Germline V gene sequence: CDR1 SGHVS, CDR2 FQNEAQ. DNA of the CDR3: TGTGCCAGCAGCTTAGATGCCACAGATACGCAGTATTTT. Protein: CASSLDATDTQYF.

CDR3 residues: CASSEYRTYEQYF. The CDR3 DNA is TGTGCCAGCAGTGAATACAGGACCTACGAGCAGTACTTC. The chain has TRBV6-1 and TRBJ2-7, with TRBD1 as a possible D gene (5 bases). The CDR3 loop spans 13 amino acids. V lost 2 bases and J 2 bases, leaving 7 bases between the germline ends. Per the germline V gene, CDR1 is MNHNS and CDR2 is SASEGT.

This chain joins TRBV18 and TRBJ2-7; no clear D. The length of the CDR3 is 13 residues. Trimming stripped 3 bases from V and 6 bases from J, with 12 bases between. In germline, CDR1 is KGHSH, CDR2 LQKENI. CDR3 in DNA: TGTGCCAGCTCACCGCCTTCGGAAGGCGAGCAGTACTTC. It yields the protein CASSPPSEGEQYF.

V gene TRBV6-2 or TRBV6-3 combines with J gene TRBJ2-1; D is ambiguous. From germline, CDR1 is MNHEY and CDR2 SVGEGT. Trimming shortened V by 6 bases and J by 5 bases, and 8 bases separated the two germline ends. CDR3 length equals 12 residues. The CDR3 DNA sequence: TGTGCCAGCAGCCATACGGACAATGAGCAGTTCTTC. Translating it yields CASSHTDNEQFF.

The chain joins TRBV10-2 to TRBJ1-1; D is ambiguous. This CDR3 spans 13 amino acids. The germline gives CDR1 WSHSY, CDR2 SAAADI. With 4 bases removed from V and 1 base from J, the gap between germline ends came to 7 bases. The CDR3 region is CASSVGPNTEAFF. The CDR3 region has the DNA TGCGCCAGCAGTGTTGGACCGAACACTGAAGCTTTCTTT.

The chain has TRBV4-3 and TRBJ2-7; D gene ambiguous. The V gene lost 0 bases and the J gene lost 6 bases, with 9 bases spanning the gap. CDR3 length equals 13 residues. Germline V CDR1 and CDR2: LGHNA, YSLEER. As DNA, the CDR3 is TGCGCCAGCAGCCAAGAAAGACCCCTCGAGCAGTACTTC. Protein product: CASSQERPLEQYF.

The CDR3 DNA reads TGTGCCAGCGGGCGGGCAACCCCTGGGGCCAACGTCCTGACTTTC. Translated: CASGRATPGANVLTF. The chain employs TRBV6-5 and TRBJ2-6; the D gene is possibly TRBD2 (5 bases). Trimming cost V 8 bases and J 2 bases, with 13 bases left between them. The CDR3 loop spans 15 amino acids. CDR1 is MNHEY and CDR2 is SVGAGI in the germline V gene.

V and J are TRBV27 and TRBJ1-5; D is undetermined. V was pared by 2 bases and J by 0 bases, with 5 bases between. The CDR3 sequence is 14 residues long. Germline assignment: CDR1 MNHEY and CDR2 SMNVEV (reference sequence). The CDR3: CASSLTNSNQPQHF. DNA of the CDR3: TGTGCCAGCAGTTTAACAAATAGCAATCAGCCCCAGCATTTT.